This TCR beta chain was obtained from a study of T cells in Graves' hyperthyroidism and ophthalmopathy. Used for diagnoses were clinical symptoms, serum thyroxine and TRAb, thyroid ultrasound and orbital computed tomography. This clonotype has at least ten counts. V lost 3 bases and J lost 1, with 18 bases in between. Germline CDR1 and CDR2: LNHNV and YYDKDF (reference sequence). The CDR3 extends over 17 amino acids. The TCR beta CDR3 regions underwent amplification using RNA transcripts as the source. The HTBI primer set drove a first-round RT-PCR of the TCR CDR3. Via MiXCR, TCRdb re-called the multiplex PCR reads, giving one row per CDR3 protein. The data contain approximately 640,000 distinct CDR3 sequences, over 40% of them singletons.

This sequence was found in an adult man with Graves' disease, either hyperthyroidism or ophthalmopathy (not recorded which). V usage is TRBV15 and J usage is TRBJ2-5, with D possibly TRBD2 on 7 matching bases. The sequencing input was peripheral blood or thyroid tissue (not recorded which). The CDR3 loop reads CATSSREGGKVQETQYF. CDR3 in DNA: TGTGCCACCAGCAGTAGGGAGGGGGGAAAAGTCCAAGAGACCCAGTACTTC.